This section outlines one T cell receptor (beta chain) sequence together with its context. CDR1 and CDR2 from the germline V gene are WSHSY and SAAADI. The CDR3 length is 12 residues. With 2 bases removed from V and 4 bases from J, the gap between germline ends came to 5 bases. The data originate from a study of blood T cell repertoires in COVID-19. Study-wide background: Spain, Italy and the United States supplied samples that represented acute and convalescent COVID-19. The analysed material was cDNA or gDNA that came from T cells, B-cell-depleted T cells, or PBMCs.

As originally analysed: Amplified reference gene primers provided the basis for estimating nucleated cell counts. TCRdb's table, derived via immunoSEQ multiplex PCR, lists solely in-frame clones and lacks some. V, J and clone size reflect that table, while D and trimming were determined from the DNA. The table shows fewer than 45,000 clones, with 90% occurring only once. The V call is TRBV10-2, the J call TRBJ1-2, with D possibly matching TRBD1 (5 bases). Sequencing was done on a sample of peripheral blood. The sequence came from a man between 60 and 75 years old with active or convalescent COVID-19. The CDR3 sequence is CASSEQGYGYTF. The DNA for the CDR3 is TGCGCCAGCAGTGAGCAGGGCTATGGCTACACCTTC.